These 29 T cell receptor beta chains were sequenced from one sample in a study of T-cell reconstitution after alpha-beta-depleted transplantation in children. The TCRbeta library incorporated unique molecular identifiers. MiXCR, applied by TCRdb to the PCR reads, yields one record per CDR3 protein. The top ten hold 3.3% of the sample, which has about 540,000 distinct CDR3 sequences, around 17% seen once. Sample: PBMCs from the stem cell graft donor, taken from the stem cell graft. The receptors were sampled from a human donor who donated a stem cell graft to a child with acute lymphoblastic leukemia.

The table lists this clonotype with a few counts. CDR3 sequence: CASSLTLTDTQYF. CDR3 sequence (DNA): TGTGCCAGCAGTTTAACACTCACAGATACGCAGTATTTT. The chain combines TRBV12-3 or TRBV12-4 with TRBJ2-3; D call uncertain. Trimming left V 2 bases short and J 2 bases short, with 5 bases between. The CDR3 spans 13 residues.

This rearrangement joins TRBV30 to TRBJ1-1; D not certain. Looked up from germline, CDR1 is GTSNPN and CDR2 is SVGIG (reference sequence). V was pared by 4 bases and J by 0 bases, with 12 bases between. CDR3 size: 14 residues. CDR3 in amino acids: CAWKRAVMNTEAFF. For the CDR3, the DNA is TGTGCCTGGAAAAGGGCGGTCATGAACACTGAAGCTTTCTTT.

This clonotype was detected a few times. The rearrangement joins TRBV6-5 to TRBJ2-3; D may be TRBD1 (7 bases). The CDR3 has 15 residues. Trimming shortened V by 1 base and J by 4 bases, and 12 bases separated the two germline ends. Germline V CDR1 and CDR2: MNHEY, SVGAGI. CDR3 region: CASSYFQGGADTQYF. The DNA for the CDR3 is TGTGCCAGCAGTTACTTCCAGGGGGGCGCAGATACGCAGTATTTT.

The V gene is TRBV25-1, the J gene TRBJ1-2; 8 bases are shared with TRBD1. V shed 3 bases and J 1 base; nucleotides not matched to a gene: 4. The germline CDR1 and CDR2 sequences are MGHDK and SYGVNS. CDR3 size: 15 residues. CDR3 DNA: TGTGCCAGCAGTGACCCCGGACAGGGTAACTATGGCTACACCTTC. This sequence encodes CASSDPGQGNYGYTF.

The rearrangement links TRBV4-1 to TRBJ1-1, with a tentative D call TRBD1 (5 bases). V shed 3 bases and J shed 8 bases, with 13 bases lying between them. Germline V CDR1 and CDR2: MGHRA, YSYEKL. The CDR3 length is 13 residues. CDR3 nucleotide sequence: TGCGCCAGCAGCCATTACGGGACTGGGGAAGCTTTCTTT. It translates to CASSHYGTGEAFF.

A few counts support this clonotype. The rearrangement links TRBV15 to TRBJ2-1, with 9 positions matching TRBD2. CDR1 is LNHNV, CDR2 YYDKDF, per germline (reference sequence). The J segment lost 8 bases and the V segment lost 0 bases, leaving 14 bases of the junction unmatched. This CDR3 has 18 residues. For the CDR3, the DNA is TGTGCCACCAGCAGAGAAGGTTCGGTAGCGGGAGAAGGGGATGAGCAGTTCTTC. As protein: CATSREGSVAGEGDEQFF.

This clonotype has just a few counts. The chain links TRBV4-1 to TRBJ1-5, with a tentative D call TRBD1 (5 bases). CDR3 length: 18 amino acids. CDR1 and CDR2 (germline): MGHRA, YSYEKL. V was trimmed by 1 base and J by 8 bases, leaving 24 bases between them. The CDR3 DNA sequence: TGCGCCAGCAGCCAAGTGGCCCCGCAGGGTTACTATCGTAAGCCCCAGCATTTT. It codes for CASSQVAPQGYYRKPQHF.

The sample holds a few counts of this clonotype. This chain joins TRBV29-1 and TRBJ2-2; 8 nucleotides agree with TRBD1. CDR1 and CDR2 (germline): SQVTM, ANQGSEA. The V and J ends lost 7 bases and 5 bases, in that order; junction bases with no gene match: 9. There are 14 residues in the CDR3. The CDR3 DNA follows: TGCAGCGGGCTCGGACAGGGTCAGACCGGGGAGCTGTTTTTT. Residues: CSGLGQGQTGELFF.

This clonotype was recorded a few times. The V gene is TRBV2, the J gene TRBJ2-5; 11 nucleotides match TRBD1. V lost 7 bases to trimming and J lost 5 bases; unmatched junction nucleotides: 12. Germline values: CDR1 SNHLY, CDR2 FYNNEI. CDR3 length: 16 residues. The CDR3 bases are TGTGCCAGCACTGACGGGACAGGGGGTAATCTCGAGACCCAGTACTTC. Translation gives CASTDGTGGNLETQYF.

The rearrangement links TRBV9 to TRBJ1-2; D may be TRBD1 (6 bases). The V end was cut by 4 bases, the J end by 5 bases, with 18 bases between. Germline loops: CDR1 SGDLS, CDR2 YYNGEE. The CDR3 contains 15 residues. CDR3 sequence (DNA): TGTGCCAGCAGCTTCGGCCCAGGGGTAGGATATGGCTACACCTTC. Protein: CASSFGPGVGYGYTF.

This clonotype was counted only a few times. This CDR3 is CASSPPPDPLIEQYF. In DNA, the CDR3 is TGTGCCAGCAGCCCCCCCCCGGACCCCTTAATAGAGCAGTACTTC. J is TRBJ2-7 and V is TRBV7-8; D gene unclear. V was clipped by 5 bases and J by 7 bases, with 21 bases between them. From germline, CDR1 is SGHVS and CDR2 FQNEAQ. The CDR3 is 15 residues long.

A few counts support this clonotype. The rearrangement links TRBV5-1 to TRBJ1-2; D perhaps matches TRBD1 (5 bases). The length of the CDR3 is 14 residues. The V and J ends lost 7 bases and 0 bases respectively, with 13 bases between them. Germline V gene sequence: CDR1 SGHRS, CDR2 YFSETQ. The CDR3 loop reads CASGGDLANYGYTF. The CDR3 region has the DNA TGCGCCAGCGGGGGGGACCTCGCTAACTATGGCTACACCTTC.

V and J are TRBV12-3 or TRBV12-4 and TRBJ2-1, with TRBD2 matching over 11 bases. J was trimmed by 10 bases and V by 7 bases; bases with no gene match: 12. CDR3 size: 15 residues. The CDR3 DNA reads as TGTGCCAGCACCCAGGGACTAGCGGAGCTAGGGGAGCAGTTCTTC. Translated, it gives CASTQGLAELGEQFF.

There are a few counts of this clonotype. The J gene is TRBJ1-1, the V gene TRBV11-2; D uncertain. Per the germline V gene, CDR1 is SGHAT and CDR2 is FQNNGV. The CDR3 sequence is 14 residues long. V lost 4 bases and J lost 6, with 15 bases in between. CDR3 coding DNA: TGTGCCAGCAGCTCCTCTTCGGCCCTCTCTGAAGCTTTCTTT. The encoded protein is CASSSSSALSEAFF.

V and J are TRBV20-1 and TRBJ1-5, with D possibly matching TRBD1 (6 bases). In germline, CDR1 is DFQATT, CDR2 SNEGSKA (reference sequence). The germline V and J ends were trimmed by 0 bases and 5 bases, with 11 bases remaining between them. This CDR3 is built from 14 residues. The CDR3: CSAREGTYYQPQHF. CDR3 nucleotide sequence: TGCAGTGCTAGAGAGGGGACATATTATCAGCCCCAGCATTTT.

There are a few counts of this clonotype. The chain recombines TRBV5-1 with TRBJ1-1; no firm D call. The CDR3 runs to 14 residues. V lost 7 bases and J 3 bases, leaving 16 bases between the germline ends. In germline, CDR1 is SGHRS, CDR2 YFSETQ. The CDR3 is CASRPDGPYTEAFF. The CDR3 DNA follows: TGCGCCAGCCGACCCGACGGTCCATACACTGAAGCTTTCTTT.

This clonotype has just a few counts. The rearrangement links TRBV3-1 to TRBJ2-7; 9 bases are a match to TRBD2. CDR1 is LGHDT and CDR2 is YNNKEL in the germline V gene (reference sequence). There are 16 residues in the CDR3. The V segment lost 0 bases and the J segment 7 bases; nucleotides outside the gene matches: 10. CDR3 residues: CASSQDGAGGPWEQYF. The CDR3 DNA reads as TGTGCCAGCAGCCAAGACGGTGCGGGAGGGCCGTGGGAGCAGTACTTC.

This clonotype occurred many times. The chain is built from TRBV12-3 or TRBV12-4 and TRBJ1-3, with D unclear. The V and J ends lost 7 bases and 0 bases respectively, with 13 bases between them. The CDR3 extends over 15 amino acids. The CDR3 DNA follows: TGTGCCAGCATGGATCGTGTCCCCTCTGGAAACACCATATATTTT. Translated, it gives CASMDRVPSGNTIYF.

This clonotype was observed a handful of times. This rearrangement joins TRBV27 to TRBJ1-2; unclear D gene. Germline V CDR1 and CDR2: MNHEY, SMNVEV (reference sequence). V was shortened by 2 bases and J by 4 bases, with 8 bases between the two germline ends. The CDR3 covers 13 residues. CDR3 in DNA: TGTGCCAGCAGTTTAACTGCGAGCTATGGCTACACCTTC. This encodes CASSLTASYGYTF.

The V and J genes are TRBV7-9 and TRBJ1-5, with D tentatively TRBD1 (5 bases). Trimming left V 7 bases short and J 1 base short, with 14 bases between. There are 15 residues in the CDR3. Germline CDR1 SEHNR, CDR2 FQNEAQ (reference sequence). The CDR3 bases are TGTGCCAGCACCGGGGGGACGGTAAGCAATCAGCCCCAGCATTTT. This sequence encodes CASTGGTVSNQPQHF.

This clonotype was recorded a few times. V usage is TRBV27 and J usage is TRBJ1-1; D not resolved. Germline lookup yields CDR1 MNHEY and CDR2 SMNVEV (reference sequence). V dropped 0 bases and J dropped 1 base, with 6 bases sitting between them. The length of the CDR3 is 14 residues. CDR3 DNA: TGTGCCAGCAGTTTATCGAACGGGAACACTGAAGCTTTCTTT. As protein: CASSLSNGNTEAFF.

The chain is built from TRBV5-1 and TRBJ2-7; D gene unclear. The CDR3 has 14 residues. Germline CDR1 reads SGHRS; CDR2 reads YFSETQ. With 2 bases removed from V and 1 base from J, the gap between germline ends came to 10 bases. CDR3 amino acids: CASSLATLSYEQYF. The CDR3 nucleotides are TGCGCCAGCAGCTTAGCGACGCTATCCTACGAGCAGTACTTC. Supplemented by reference TRBV5-1 and TRBJ2-7, the full variable domain reads KAGVTQTPRYLIKTRGQQVTLSCSPISGHRSVSWYQQTPGQGLQFLFEYFSETQRNKGNFPGRFSGRQFSNSRSEMNVSTLELGDSALYLCASSLATLSYEQYFGPGTRLTVT.

This clonotype was found many times. This rearrangement joins TRBV4-1 to TRBJ2-7; TRBD2 agrees at 9 bases. This CDR3 is 13 amino acids long. Losses at the gene ends were 2 bases for V and 4 bases for J; bases not matched to a gene: 0. The germline CDR1 and CDR2 sequences are MGHRA and YSYEKL. The CDR3 DNA reads as TGCGCCAGCAGCCAAACTAGCGGGTACGAGCAGTACTTC. Protein: CASSQTSGYEQYF.

This clonotype was seen more than once but under ten times. This chain connects TRBV29-1 to TRBJ2-2; weak D call: TRBD1 (5 bases). Germline CDR1 is SQVTM and CDR2 is ANQGSEA. The length of the CDR3 is 15 residues. Between the trimmed V and J ends, which lost 2 bases and 2 bases, there was a span of 12 bases. As DNA, the CDR3 is TGCAGCGTTGAATCGGCCGACAGAAACACCGGGGAGCTGTTTTTT. Its protein product is CSVESADRNTGELFF.

This clonotype was detected a few times. The V and J genes are TRBV4-1 and TRBJ2-7; D gene ambiguous. This CDR3 spans 15 amino acids. The germline gives CDR1 MGHRA, CDR2 YSYEKL. The V and J ends lost 0 bases and 0 bases respectively, with 9 bases between them. CDR3 protein: CASSQETESSYEQYF. CDR3 nucleotides: TGCGCCAGCAGCCAAGAGACTGAGAGCTCCTACGAGCAGTACTTC.

V is TRBV5-1 and J is TRBJ2-7; perhaps TRBD2 as D (5 bases). V was shortened by 1 base and J by 5 bases, with 13 bases between the two germline ends. The CDR3 is made up of 14 amino acids. CDR1 SGHRS and CDR2 YFSETQ come from the germline V gene. The CDR3 protein is CASSLYVGAHEQYF. As DNA, the CDR3 is TGCGCCAGCAGCTTGTATGTGGGAGCCCACGAGCAGTACTTC.

The chain has TRBV15 and TRBJ2-2; 7 bases are shared with TRBD2. The CDR3 spans 15 residues. Germline V gene sequence: CDR1 LNHNV, CDR2 YYDKDF (reference sequence). Trimming cost V 0 bases and J 5 bases; bases outside gene matches: 3. The CDR3 reads CATSRDWEGTGELFF. The CDR3, as DNA: TGTGCCACCAGCAGAGATTGGGAGGGGACCGGGGAGCTGTTTTTT.

This clonotype appeared a few times. This rearrangement joins TRBV6-5 to TRBJ2-7; D is perhaps TRBD1 (6 bases). There are 14 residues in the CDR3. Looked up from germline, CDR1 is MNHEY and CDR2 is SVGAGI. Trimming removed 2 bases from V and 2 bases from J, with 10 bases in between. Here the CDR3 DNA reads TGTGCCAGCAGTTACGGGGCAGGGGCCTACGAGCAGTACTTC. Encoded protein: CASSYGAGAYEQYF.

This clonotype appeared a few times. The chain recombines TRBV7-2 with TRBJ2-3, with D uncertain. With 2 bases removed from V and 9 bases from J, the gap between germline ends came to 15 bases. The germline V gene encodes CDR1 SGHTA and CDR2 FQGNSA. CDR3 size: 14 residues. CDR3 nucleotides: TGTGCCAGCAGCTTACGGCAATTTGGTTCAACGCAGTATTTT. Residues: CASSLRQFGSTQYF.